This T cell receptor beta chain was identified during a study of identical twins. Broader study findings: Shared out-of-frame alpha sequences (those common to twins) showed excess low generation probability. Within beta out-of-frame sequences, the excess sharing observed between twins was weaker.

Only healthy Caucasians were enrolled as donors. A universal primer binding site was introduced by template switching. The final cDNA contained unique molecular identifiers. TCRdb reanalysed the 5' RACE reads using MiXCR and keeps one entry per CDR3 protein. Among around 290,000 distinct CDR3 sequences listed, around 9.7% were seen once. Germline V CDR1 and CDR2: LGHNA, YSLEER. CDR3 length: 14 amino acids. V dropped 0 bases and J dropped 7 bases, with 11 bases sitting between them. Remarks on this clonotype: The antigen is not known.

The same sample was also used in a study of yellow fever vaccine responses in identical twins.

The source of this sequence is a young woman in good health. The V and J genes are TRBV4-3 and TRBJ2-3; no firm D call. The sequencing input was CD8+ T cells sorted from blood. This CDR3 reads CASSQDLEANTQYF. The CDR3 coding sequence is TGCGCCAGCAGCCAAGATTTAGAAGCGAATACGCAGTATTTT.